The entry that follows covers one T cell receptor beta chain sequence. Its antigen is currently unknown. This record comes from a study of cytomegalovirus exposure and HLA in healthy donors. Study conclusions and caveats: The study flagged approximately 180 TCR beta chains as cytomegalovirus-associated. The authors considered a cluster of highly shared sequence variants likely to be a sequencing artifact.

The PCR employed 60 Vbeta primers together with 13 Jbeta primers. This table comes from immunoSEQ multiplex PCR, and its TCRdb copy is limited to in-frame clones, with some not included. The sample has 90,000 to 120,000 clones; roughly 70% are singletons. This CDR3 contains 15 residues. Germline V gene sequence: CDR1 MGHRA, CDR2 YSYEKL. Trimming removed 3 bases at V and 8 bases at J, with 19 bases between. The V call is TRBV4-1, the J call TRBJ1-2, with D perhaps TRBD1 (5 bases). The receptor was derived from a man aged 35-49 years in good health and CMV-seropositive. Sequenced input: PBMCs. The CDR3 bases are TGCGCCAGCAGCCAGCCCCCCGGGCAGGGCGGCGGCTACACCTTC. This translates into CASSQPPGQGGGYTF.